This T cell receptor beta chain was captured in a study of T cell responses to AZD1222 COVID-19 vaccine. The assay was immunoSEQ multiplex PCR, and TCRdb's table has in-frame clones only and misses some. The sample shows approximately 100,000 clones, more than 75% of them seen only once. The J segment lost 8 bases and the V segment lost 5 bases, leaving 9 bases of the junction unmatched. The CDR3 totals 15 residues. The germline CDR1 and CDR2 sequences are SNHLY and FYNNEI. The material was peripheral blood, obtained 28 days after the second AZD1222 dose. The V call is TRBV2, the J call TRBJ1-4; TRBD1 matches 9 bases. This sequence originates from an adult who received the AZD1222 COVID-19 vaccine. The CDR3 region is CASSIRTGEKEKLFF. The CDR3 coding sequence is TGTGCCAGCAGTATCCGGACAGGGGAAAAAGAAAAACTGTTTTTT.